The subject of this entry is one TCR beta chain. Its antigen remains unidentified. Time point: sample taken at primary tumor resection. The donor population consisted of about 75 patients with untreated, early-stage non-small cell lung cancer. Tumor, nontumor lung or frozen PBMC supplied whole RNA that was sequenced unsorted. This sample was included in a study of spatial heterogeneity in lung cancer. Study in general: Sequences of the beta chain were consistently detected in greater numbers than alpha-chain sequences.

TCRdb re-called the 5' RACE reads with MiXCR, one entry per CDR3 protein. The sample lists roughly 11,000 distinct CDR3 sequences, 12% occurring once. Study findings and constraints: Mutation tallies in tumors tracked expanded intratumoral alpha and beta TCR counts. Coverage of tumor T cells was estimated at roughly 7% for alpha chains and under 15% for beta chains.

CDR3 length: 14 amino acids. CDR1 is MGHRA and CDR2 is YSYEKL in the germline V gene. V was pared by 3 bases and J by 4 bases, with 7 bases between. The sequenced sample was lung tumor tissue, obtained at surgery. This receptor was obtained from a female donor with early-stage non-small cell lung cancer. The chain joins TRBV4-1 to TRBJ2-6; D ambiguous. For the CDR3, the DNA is TGCGCCAGCAGCCAGGTTCTCGGGGCCAACGTCCTGACTTTC. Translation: CASSQVLGANVLTF.